At least ten counts were recorded for the clone carrying this T cell receptor beta chain. Its antigen remains unknown. Axillary draining lymph nodes of breast cancer patients supplied the node samples. The CDR3 loop spans 15 amino acids. The V end lost 0 bases, the J end lost 6 bases, and 14 bases lay between the germline ends. CDR1 is SGHDN, CDR2 FVKESK, per germline. The sample belongs to a study of breast tumors, draining lymph nodes, adjacent tissues. Each CDR3 protein is one row after TCRdb ran MiXCR on the multiplex PCR reads. This sample yields around 300,000 distinct CDR3 sequences, of which about 30% are seen a single time; roughly 1.1% belongs to the top ten. Study conclusions and caveats: Tumor TCR diversity was below lymph nodes but above nontumor tissue.

The receptor was isolated from a female donor with breast cancer. Some clones in this sample may be carry-over from other donors' samples. This rearrangement joins TRBV14 to TRBJ1-2, with unresolved D. The source material was axillary lymph node tissue. This chain's CDR3 is CASSQDYKGEDGYTF. For the CDR3, the DNA is TGTGCCAGCAGCCAAGATTATAAAGGAGAGGATGGCTACACCTTC.